The entry below gives a single TCR beta chain sequence along with its context. Trimming took 4 bases from V and 3 from J; bases not matched to a gene: 9. In germline, CDR1 is ENHRY, CDR2 SYGVKD. There are 18 residues in the CDR3. Followed longitudinally, the Seattle patients had been enrolled during active infection. This record comes from a study of blood T cell repertoires in COVID-19. Original data processing: Amplification of reference gene primers provided the estimated nucleated cell counts. Assay: immunoSEQ multiplex PCR; the TCRdb copy retains only in-frame clones and omits some. V, J and clone size are those of that table, while D and trimming were read from the DNA. This sample has 200,000 to 250,000 clones, with around 90% found just once.

The material sequenced was peripheral blood. The clonotype originates from a man aged 25 to 40 with COVID-19, enrolled during active disease. The chain joins TRBV10-3 to TRBJ2-3; 14 bases agree with TRBD2. CDR3 DNA: TGTGCCATCAGTGGGGAGACTAGCGGGGGGGCCCGGACAGATACGCAGTATTTT. It translates to CAISGETSGGARTDTQYF.